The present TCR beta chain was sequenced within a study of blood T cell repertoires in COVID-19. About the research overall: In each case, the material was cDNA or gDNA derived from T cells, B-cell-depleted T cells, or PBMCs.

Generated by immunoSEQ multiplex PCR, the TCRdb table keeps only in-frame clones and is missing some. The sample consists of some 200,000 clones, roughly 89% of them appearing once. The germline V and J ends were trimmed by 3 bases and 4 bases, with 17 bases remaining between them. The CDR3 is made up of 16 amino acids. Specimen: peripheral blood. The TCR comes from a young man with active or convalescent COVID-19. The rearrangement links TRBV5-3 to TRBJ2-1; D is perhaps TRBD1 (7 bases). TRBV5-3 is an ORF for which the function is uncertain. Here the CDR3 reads CARSSRGAHVYNEQFF. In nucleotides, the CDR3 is TGTGCCAGAAGCTCCAGGGGGGCTCATGTTTACAATGAGCAGTTCTTC.